This TCR beta chain was identified in a study of T cell responses to AZD1222 COVID-19 vaccine. At the level of the study: Second-dose timings of about 4 or about 12 weeks were pooled. Study results and caveats: Clonal diversity was possibly underestimated, and white British individuals and females predominated among donors.

Comment on this clone: Its antigen is not known.

Sequencing used immunoSEQ multiplex PCR; TCRdb keeps in-frame clones, though not all of them. The sample has about 98,000 clones; around 82% are singletons. The V gene's germline CDR1 is SGHVS and CDR2 FQNEAQ. Trimming took 5 bases from V and 4 from J; bases not matched to a gene: 10. The CDR3 runs 15 residues. The V call is TRBV7-8, the J call TRBJ2-5; 7 positions agree with TRBD1. This material consisted of peripheral blood, taken on day 0 of AZD1222 vaccination. This clonotype was obtained from an adult in good health. CDR3 DNA: TGTGCCAGCAGCACCGTTCGACAGGGTCCAGAGACCCAGTACTTC. Translation gives CASSTVRQGPETQYF.